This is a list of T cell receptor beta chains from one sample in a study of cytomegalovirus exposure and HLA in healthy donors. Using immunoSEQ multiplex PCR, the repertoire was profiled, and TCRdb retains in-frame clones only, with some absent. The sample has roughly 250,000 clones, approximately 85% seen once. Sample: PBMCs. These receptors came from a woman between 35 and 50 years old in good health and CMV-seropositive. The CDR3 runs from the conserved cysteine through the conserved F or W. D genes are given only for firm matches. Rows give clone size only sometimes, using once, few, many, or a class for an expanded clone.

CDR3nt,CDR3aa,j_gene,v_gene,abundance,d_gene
TGTGCCTGGAGTGTAGGGCTGCGGGTACAAGGTGAGCAGTTCTTC,CAWSVGLRVQGEQFF,TRBJ2-1,TRBV30,.,.
TGTGCCTGGGGACAGGGGGCTGGGGCCAACGTCCTGACTTTC,CAWGQGAGANVLTF,TRBJ2-6,TRBV30,few,TRBD1
TGTGCCAGCAGTTACGGGACAGGGTACGACGAGCAGTACTTC,CASSYGTGYDEQYF,TRBJ2-7,TRBV6-5,.,TRBD1
TGCAGCACCCGACTGTTCGACCGGCCCTCTAGCACAGATACGCAGTATTTT,CSTRLFDRPSSTDTQYF,TRBJ2-3,TRBV29-1,once,.
TGCAGCGTTGGACAGGGAGGCACTGAAGCTTTCTTT,CSVGQGGTEAFF,TRBJ1-1,TRBV29-1,.,TRBD1
TGTGCCACTGGACAGGGGTCCTACGAGCAGTACTTC,CATGQGSYEQYF,TRBJ2-7,TRBV28,.,TRBD1
TGTGCCAGCAGCCAGGGGGAGGTTGACGAGCAGTACTTC,CASSQGEVDEQYF,TRBJ2-7,TRBV4-2,.,.
TGTGCTACCCTCGGGGTCCACCACGAGCAGTACTTC,CATLGVHHEQYF,TRBJ2-7,TRBV12-5,.,.
TGTGCCAGCAGTCTCCGGGACAGGGACTATGGCTACACCTTC,CASSLRDRDYGYTF,TRBJ1-2,TRBV6-5,.,TRBD1
TGTGCCAGCAGCTTATCCAGGGTGGGCACTGAAGCTTTCTTT,CASSLSRVGTEAFF,TRBJ1-1,TRBV5-6,once,.
TGTGCCAGCAGCTTACTCACTAGCGGCGAGGGTGAGCAGTTCTTC,CASSLLTSGEGEQFF,TRBJ2-1,TRBV7-9,.,TRBD2
TGTGCCAGCAGCTTAGTTAGCGGGAGAATCGGGGAGCTGTTTTTT,CASSLVSGRIGELFF,TRBJ2-2,TRBV7-2,once,TRBD2
TGTGCCAGCAGTTATACTAGCGGGGATTACGAGCAGTACTTC,CASSYTSGDYEQYF,TRBJ2-7,TRBV7-2,.,TRBD2
TGTGCCAGCAGCGCCGACTTATCTAGCACAGATACGCAGTATTTT,CASSADLSSTDTQYF,TRBJ2-3,TRBV9,.,.
TGCGCCAGCAGCCAAGATCTCGGGGTCCGATCAAATGAGCAGTTCTTC,CASSQDLGVRSNEQFF,TRBJ2-1,TRBV4-3,.,.
TGTGCCAGCATAGGCAGGGAACGCACAGATACGCAGTATTTT,CASIGRERTDTQYF,TRBJ2-3,TRBV6-6,once,.
TGTGCCAGCAGGTCCCCGGGGCAGGGGGTACCCTTGAACGAGCAGTACTTC,CASRSPGQGVPLNEQYF,TRBJ2-7,TRBV28,.,TRBD1
TGTGCCAGCAGTGAAGATACAGGGTTGGCTCATGAGCAGTACTTC,CASSEDTGLAHEQYF,TRBJ2-7,TRBV6-1,.,.
TGTGCCAGCAGTCCAACTAAGGGACAGGGTGTTAATACTAGGTACGAGCAGTACTTC,CASSPTKGQGVNTRYEQYF,TRBJ2-7,TRBV27,once,TRBD1
TGTGCCAGTAGTATCGGGGGGCACAATGAGCAGTTCTTC,CASSIGGHNEQFF,TRBJ2-1,TRBV19,.,.
TGCGCCAGCAGCTCATACCAAGAGACCCAGTACTTC,CASSSYQETQYF,TRBJ2-5,TRBV5-1,.,.
TGTGCCAGCAGCCCCGGACTAGCGGGAGGGTACGAGCAGTACTTC,CASSPGLAGGYEQYF,TRBJ2-7,TRBV6-5,.,TRBD2
TGTGCCAGCAGCTTAGCTGATCGAGCAAATGAGCAGTTCTTC,CASSLADRANEQFF,TRBJ2-1,TRBV7-9,.,.
TGTGCCAGCAGCACTAGAGCGGGACTACCCTACGAGCAGTACTTC,CASSTRAGLPYEQYF,TRBJ2-7,TRBV7-2,.,TRBD2
TGTGCCAGCACCGGGACAGGGCGAGCTGAAGCTTTCTTT,CASTGTGRAEAFF,TRBJ1-1,TRBV6-5,.,TRBD1
TGTGCCAGCAGCGTAGAGAGCGCGGGGAATCTCTACGAGCAGTACTTC,CASSVESAGNLYEQYF,TRBJ2-7,TRBV9,.,.
TGCGCCAGCAGCTTGGAGGCCTTTCGCGGGACTGGGGCAGATACGCAGTATTTT,CASSLEAFRGTGADTQYF,TRBJ2-3,TRBV5-1,.,.
TGTGCCAGCAGTTCCGACAGGGGGCAAACTGAAGCTTTCTTT,CASSSDRGQTEAFF,TRBJ1-1,TRBV2,.,TRBD1
TGCGCCAGCAGTCTAGAAGGCTACTATGGCTACACCTTC,CASSLEGYYGYTF,TRBJ1-2,TRBV10-2,.,.
TGTGCCAGCAGTTGGACTAGCAGCTCCTACAATGAGCAGTTCTTC,CASSWTSSSYNEQFF,TRBJ2-1,TRBV27,.,TRBD2